The rows below give T cell receptor beta chains drawn from one sample of a study of tumour-infiltrating T cells in Burkitt lymphoma. Sequencing used immunoSEQ multiplex PCR; TCRdb keeps in-frame clones, though not all of them. Of about 670 clones in the sample, around 12% are singletons; the top ten hold roughly 13%. The sequenced material came from tumor tissue. These receptors all come from a human donor with Burkitt lymphoma. Each CDR3 is given without its conserved first and last residue.

>TRBV7-6
ASSPGPNNEQF
>TRBV10-3
AISESTGAGSPLH
>TRBV5-6
ASSLLSGEIYEQY
>TRBV9
ASSVEKERGSPLH
>TRBV6-5
ASSMGQGNTEAF
>TRBV5-1
ATSSVIGAMSYEQY
>TRBV7-6
ASSPRLGSTDTQY
>TRBV5-6
ASSSGQVGQY
>TRBV21-1
ASSVRTGYRPQH
>TRBV23-1
ASSHPGTYSNQPQH
>TRBV6-5
ASSYEVGTDTQY
>TRBV29-1
SVAGPALQGAYEQY
>TRBV9
ASSVGGSPLH
>TRBV6-6
ASSYSQGQGTEAF
>TRBV4-2
ASSQDLGLGDTEAF
>TRBV7-9
ASSFLLLGSNP
>TRBV9
ASSDSGEPYNEQF
>TRBV6-5
ASSLSTYWDTEAF
>TRBV27
ASRLRAGTSAYEQY
>TRBV9
ASSRSQGADGYT
>TRBV7-2
ASSLAGPYEQY
>TRBV13
ASSLGLEADTQY
>TRBV7-2
ASSLGGQSSGNTIY
>TRBV4-2
ASSLYGGTGAGEQY
>TRBV4-1
ASSRTGTGANSPLH
>TRBV14
ASSQTGLGPDLNGYT
>TRBV4-1
ASQLGSGELF
>TRBV7-9
ASSSPRDRGYEQY
>TRBV9
ASSGRNQGHEQY